Presented here are 28 T cell receptor beta chains from one specimen sequenced in a study of CD8+CD57+ T cells in acquired aplastic anemia. For CDR3 and TCR beta VDJ profiling, genomic DNA was the template used. One entry per CDR3 protein, called by TCRdb with MiXCR from the reads. The sample contains approximately 45,000 distinct CDR3 sequences, approximately 78% of which appear only once. Source material: sorted CD4+, CD8+, or CD8+CD57+ T cells (not recorded which) from PBMCs. These receptors came from a human donor in good health, serving as a control.

The rearrangement joins TRBV7-9 to TRBJ1-1, with TRBD1 matching over 9 bases. CDR3 length: 14 residues. Germline assignment: CDR1 SEHNR and CDR2 FQNEAQ (reference sequence). The V and J ends lost 8 bases and 0 bases, in that order; junction bases with no gene match: 4. CDR3 residues: CASSGTGMNTEAFF. The CDR3 nucleotides read TGTGCCAGCTCCGGGACAGGGATGAACACTGAAGCTTTCTTT.

The sample holds a few counts of this clonotype. The rearrangement links TRBV25-1 to TRBJ1-2, with D hard to call. The CDR3 extends over 12 amino acids. V lost 3 bases to trimming and J lost 4 bases, with 6 bases between them. CDR1 is MGHDK, CDR2 SYGVNS, per germline. The CDR3 sequence: CASSEAPYGYTF. CDR3 DNA sequence: TGTGCCAGCAGTGAGGCCCCCTATGGCTACACCTTC.

The genes are TRBV10-3 and TRBJ2-3; 12 positions agree with TRBD2. Germline values: CDR1 ENHRY, CDR2 SYGVKD. V was pared by 3 bases and J by 2 bases, with 3 bases of the junction left unmatched. This CDR3 comprises 16 residues. The CDR3 here is CAISEGLAGTTDTQYF. The CDR3 DNA reads TGTGCCATCAGTGAAGGACTAGCGGGGACCACAGATACGCAGTATTTT.

This clonotype has ten or more counts. One base away lies a much larger clone, so this may be a sequencing read error. The V and J genes are TRBV10-2 and TRBJ2-3, with 11 bases identical to TRBD2. Germline CDR1 WSHSY, CDR2 SAAADI. The CDR3 is made up of 14 amino acids. The DNA of the CDR3 is TGCGCCAGCGGACTAGCGGGTAGCACAGATATGCAGTATTTT. Amino acids: CASGLAGSTDMQYF.

This chain uses TRBV25-1 with TRBJ1-5, with 12 nucleotides matching TRBD1. The J segment lost 6 bases and the V segment lost 4 bases, leaving 10 bases of the junction unmatched. The germline V gene has CDR1 MGHDK and CDR2 SYGVNS. This CDR3 region has 17 residues. The CDR3: CASSARDRDRGLQPQHF. The CDR3 DNA follows: TGTGCCAGCAGTGCTAGGGACCGGGACAGGGGGCTTCAGCCCCAGCATTTT.

Comments on this clonotype: A junction boundary mismatches the germline segment, possibly from a read error. The chain couples TRBV29-1 to TRBJ2-5; TRBD2 agrees at 15 bases. The CDR3 spans 13 residues. Germline V CDR1 and CDR2: SQVTM, ANQGSEA. This CDR3 reads CSGGLAGGNERFF. The CDR3 region has the DNA TGCAGCGGGGGACTAGCGGGAGGAAATGAGCGGTTCTTC.

The table lists this clonotype with many counts. The chain is built from TRBV4-1 and TRBJ2-2; 10 bases match TRBD1. Germline-derived CDR1 and CDR2 are MGHRA and YSYEKL. This CDR3 is built from 16 residues. The V and J ends lost 9 bases and 4 bases, in that order; junction bases with no gene match: 11. The CDR3 protein is CASRPTGTGATGELFF. CDR3 nucleotide sequence: TGCGCCAGTCGGCCAACGGGGACAGGGGCCACCGGGGAGCTGTTTTTT.

This chain joins TRBV20-1 and TRBJ2-7; a possible D gene is TRBD1 (6 bases). This CDR3 has 13 amino acids. V was shortened by 1 base and J by 2 bases, with 9 bases between the two germline ends. Germline V gene sequence: CDR1 DFQATT, CDR2 SNEGSKA (reference sequence). The CDR3 DNA reads TGCAGTGCTAGAGGGACAGTAACCTACGAGCAGTACTTC. It translates to CSARGTVTYEQYF.

V usage is TRBV14 and J usage is TRBJ1-1, with D maybe TRBD1 (6 bases). Per germline, CDR1 SGHDN and CDR2 FVKESK. V gave up 2 bases and J gave up 7 bases, with 17 bases separating them. The CDR3 contains 15 residues. The CDR3 nucleotides are TGTGCCAGCAGCCAAATCTCAGGGGTGGAGGGTGAAGCTTTCTTT. Protein product: CASSQISGVEGEAFF.

CDR3: CASSESKDYRDNEQFF. The CDR3 nucleotides read TGCGCCAGCAGTGAGTCCAAGGATTACCGGGACAATGAGCAGTTCTTC. The J gene is TRBJ2-1, the V gene TRBV10-2, with D unclear. Germline CDR1 WSHSY, CDR2 SAAADI. The length of the CDR3 is 16 residues. The V gene lost 0 bases and the J gene lost 5 bases, with 14 bases spanning the gap.

This clonotype was counted only a few times. This chain uses TRBV25-1 with TRBJ1-6; D gene ambiguous. The CDR3 is made up of 15 amino acids. Germline CDR1 is MGHDK and CDR2 is SYGVNS. The V gene lost 2 bases and the J gene lost 6 bases, with 11 bases spanning the gap. CDR3 in amino acids: CASSEIGVRNSPLHF. The CDR3 region has the DNA TGTGCCAGCAGTGAAATTGGGGTGCGTAATTCACCCCTCCACTTT.

This clonotype was recorded only once. The CDR3 here is CASTGQPNYGYTF. The CDR3 DNA is TGTGCCAGTACAGGACAACCAAACTATGGCTACACCTTC. The rearrangement joins TRBV19 to TRBJ1-2; maybe TRBD1 (5 bases). Trimming shortened V by 7 bases and J by 2 bases, and 11 bases separated the two germline ends. CDR1 LNHDA and CDR2 SQIVND come from the germline V gene (reference sequence). There are 13 residues in the CDR3.

J is TRBJ1-4 and V is TRBV5-1, with D tentatively TRBD1 (5 bases). Per the germline V gene, CDR1 is SGHRS and CDR2 is YFSETQ. V lost 0 bases and J lost 0, with 9 bases in between. The CDR3 contains 16 residues. DNA for the CDR3: TGCGCCAGCAGCTTGGGTGCAGGGACAACTAATGAAAAACTGTTTTTT. Translating it yields CASSLGAGTTNEKLFF. Full variable domain (rest looked up from reference TRBV5-1 and TRBJ1-4): KAGVTQTPRYLIKTRGQQVTLSCSPISGHRSVSWYQQTPGQGLQFLFEYFSETQRNKGNFPGRFSGRQFSNSRSEMNVSTLELGDSALYLCASSLGAGTTNEKLFFGSGTQLSVL.

The V and J genes are TRBV12-3 or TRBV12-4 and TRBJ1-6; 11 bases agree with TRBD1. The trim removed 6 bases at V and 10 bases at J, leaving 5 bases unmatched. The CDR3 runs to 14 residues. In DNA, the CDR3 is TGTGCCAGCAGCTTGGGACAGGGGGGCTCACCCCTCCACTTT. This encodes CASSLGQGGSPLHF.

The rearrangement joins TRBV2 to TRBJ2-1; TRBD1 matches at 8 bases. The ends lost 6 bases at V and 6 bases at J; junction bases unmatched: 4. The CDR3 spans 13 residues. Germline assignment: CDR1 SNHLY and CDR2 FYNNEI. In DNA form, the CDR3 reads TGTGCCAGCAGCCAAGGACAGGGCAATGAGCAGTTCTTC. Residues: CASSQGQGNEQFF.

This clonotype was seen more than once but under ten times. The rearrangement uses TRBV10-3 and TRBJ2-6; no firm D call. The CDR3 has 17 residues. V lost 9 bases to trimming and J lost 4 bases, with 22 bases between them. Germline assignment: CDR1 ENHRY and CDR2 SYGVKD. CDR3 residues: CAINRGIDGPGANVLTF. CDR3 DNA: TGTGCCATAAATCGAGGCATAGACGGTCCCGGGGCCAACGTCCTGACTTTC.

This chain joins TRBV20-1 and TRBJ2-7, with 7 bases aligning to TRBD1. The CDR3 consists of 14 residues. Germline V CDR1 and CDR2: DFQATT, SNEGSKA (reference sequence). Trimming removed 2 bases from V and 5 bases from J; junction bases left unmatched: 9. CDR3 in DNA: TGCAGTGCTAGACCGACAGGGAAAAATCACGAGCAGTACTTC. This translates into CSARPTGKNHEQYF.

Sample share makes this clonotype medium-sized. This chain connects TRBV29-1 to TRBJ2-7; possibly TRBD2 for D (6 bases). Germline assignment: CDR1 SQVTM and CDR2 ANQGSEA. Deletions cut 4 bases from V and 6 bases from J, with 16 bases between. The CDR3 is 13 residues long. The CDR3, as DNA: TGCAGCGTTGCCGCTAGCGAAGTTGGCGAGCAGTACTTC. It yields the protein CSVAASEVGEQYF.

The chain links TRBV7-6 to TRBJ2-1; 12 nucleotides line up with TRBD2. J was trimmed by 7 bases and V by 2 bases; bases with no gene match: 9. Germline assignment: CDR1 SGHVS and CDR2 FNYEAQ. The CDR3 has 17 amino acids. The CDR3 reads CASSLSASGGGVNEQFF. The CDR3, as DNA: TGTGCCAGCAGCTTAAGTGCTAGCGGGGGGGGAGTAAATGAGCAGTTCTTC. Full variable domain (missing parts from reference TRBV7-6 and TRBJ2-1): GAGVSQSPRYKVTKRGQDVALRCDPISGHVSLYWYRQALGQGPEFLTYFNYEAQQDKSGLPNDRFSAERPEGSISTLTIQRTEQRDSAMYRCASSLSASGGGVNEQFFGPGTRLTVL.

This clonotype was recorded at least ten times. The genes are TRBV6-1 and TRBJ2-3; D unclear. The V gene's germline CDR1 is MNHNS and CDR2 SASEGT. V was clipped by 2 bases and J by 0 bases, with 6 bases between them. The CDR3 loop spans 14 amino acids. The CDR3, as DNA: TGTGCCAGCAGTGAAAGTACTAGCACAGATACGCAGTATTTT. Translating it yields CASSESTSTDTQYF.

The V call is TRBV7-9, the J call TRBJ2-7, with D unresolved. V lost 5 bases, J lost 0 bases, and 11 bases lay in between. Germline V lookup: CDR1 SEHNR, CDR2 FQNEAQ (reference sequence). The CDR3 has 14 amino acids. The CDR3 protein is CASSNDLSSYEQYF. The CDR3, as DNA: TGTGCCAGCAGCAACGACTTAAGCTCCTACGAGCAGTACTTC.

J is TRBJ2-7 and V is TRBV2; no firm D call. Germline loops: CDR1 SNHLY, CDR2 FYNNEI. The germline V and J ends were trimmed by 5 bases and 6 bases, with 8 bases remaining between them. The CDR3 has 11 residues. CDR3 sequence: CASSSAAEQYF. The CDR3 DNA reads as TGTGCCAGCAGTTCCGCGGCCGAGCAGTACTTC.

The V call is TRBV7-2, the J call TRBJ1-5; no clear D. The germline V gene encodes CDR1 SGHTA and CDR2 FQGNSA. The V end lost 2 bases, the J end lost 7 bases, and 15 bases lay between the germline ends. The CDR3 consists of 15 residues. The CDR3 region is CASSLMEGGRQPQHF. CDR3 nucleotide sequence: TGTGCCAGCAGCTTAATGGAGGGTGGAAGACAGCCCCAGCATTTT. The whole variable domain, remainder taken from reference TRBV7-2 and TRBJ1-5, is GAGVSQSPSNKVTEKGKDVELRCDPISGHTALYWYRQSLGQGLEFLIYFQGNSAPDKSGLPSDRFSAERTGGSVSTLTIQRTQQEDSAVYLCASSLMEGGRQPQHFGDGTRLSIL.

V and J are TRBV7-2 and TRBJ1-5, with D possibly matching TRBD1 (6 bases). V shed 3 bases and J shed 10 bases, with 10 bases lying between them. This CDR3 contains 12 residues. Germline V gene sequence: CDR1 SGHTA, CDR2 FQGNSA. DNA of the CDR3: TGTGCCAGCAGCTTGGACGGGGGCCCCCAGCATTTT. It encodes CASSLDGGPQHF.

V gene TRBV9 combines with J gene TRBJ1-3; D perhaps matches TRBD1 (6 bases). Trimming cost V 0 bases and J 0 bases, with 16 bases left between them. This CDR3 comprises 18 residues. The germline gives CDR1 SGDLS, CDR2 YYNGEE. DNA of the CDR3: TGTGCCAGCAGCGTAGCTTTATCCGGCAGGGGCTCTGGAAACACCATATATTTT. It yields the protein CASSVALSGRGSGNTIYF.

The rearrangement uses TRBV12-3 or TRBV12-4 and TRBJ2-3; D call uncertain. The CDR3 has 11 residues. Trimming took 5 bases from V and 6 from J, leaving 6 bases between them. The CDR3 coding sequence is TGTGCCAGCAGTGATTTGGATACGCAGTATTTT. It translates to CASSDLDTQYF.

Regarding this clonotype: In this CDR3 the conserved last residue, phenylalanine or tryptophan, is missing, so a read error is likely. The V call is TRBV12-3 or TRBV12-4, the J call TRBJ2-3, with D perhaps matching TRBD1 (5 bases). This CDR3 region has 15 residues. The CDR3 nucleotides read TGTGTCAGCAGCCCAGGGCCCCCCGATGGGGATACGCAGTATCTT. This sequence encodes CVSSPGPPDGDTQYL.

J is TRBJ2-3 and V is TRBV12-3 or TRBV12-4, with TRBD2 identical over 11 bases. V lost 5 bases, J lost 5 bases, and 12 bases stayed unmatched. The CDR3 covers 17 residues. The CDR3 sequence is CASSQPPLAGVGDTQYF. In DNA form, the CDR3 reads TGTGCCAGCAGTCAGCCTCCACTAGCGGGAGTGGGAGATACGCAGTATTTT.